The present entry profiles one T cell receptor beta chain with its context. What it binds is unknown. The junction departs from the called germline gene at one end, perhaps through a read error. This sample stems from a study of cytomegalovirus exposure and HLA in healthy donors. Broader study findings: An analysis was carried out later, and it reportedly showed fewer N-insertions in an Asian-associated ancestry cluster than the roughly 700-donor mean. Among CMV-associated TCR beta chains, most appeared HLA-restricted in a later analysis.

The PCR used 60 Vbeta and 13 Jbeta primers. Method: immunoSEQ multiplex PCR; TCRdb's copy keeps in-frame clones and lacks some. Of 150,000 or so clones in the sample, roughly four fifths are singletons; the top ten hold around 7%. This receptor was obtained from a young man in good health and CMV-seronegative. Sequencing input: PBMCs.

CDR3 nucleotide sequence: TGTGCCAGCAGCTTAGGAGGAGGGAGAAGCTCCTACGAGCAGTGCTTC. Protein sequence: CASSLGGGRSSYEQCF. This chain uses TRBV13 with TRBJ2-7; TRBD2 is a possible D gene (6 bases). The germline V gene has CDR1 PRHDT and CDR2 FYEKMQ (reference sequence). The CDR3 consists of 16 residues. Drawing the rest from reference TRBV13 and TRBJ2-7, the complete variable domain is AAGVIQSPRHLIKEKRETATLKCYPIPRHDTVYWYQQGPGQDPQFLISFYEKMQSDKGSIPDRFSAQQFSDYHSELNMSSLELGDSALYFCASSLGGGRSSYEQCFGPGTRLTVT.